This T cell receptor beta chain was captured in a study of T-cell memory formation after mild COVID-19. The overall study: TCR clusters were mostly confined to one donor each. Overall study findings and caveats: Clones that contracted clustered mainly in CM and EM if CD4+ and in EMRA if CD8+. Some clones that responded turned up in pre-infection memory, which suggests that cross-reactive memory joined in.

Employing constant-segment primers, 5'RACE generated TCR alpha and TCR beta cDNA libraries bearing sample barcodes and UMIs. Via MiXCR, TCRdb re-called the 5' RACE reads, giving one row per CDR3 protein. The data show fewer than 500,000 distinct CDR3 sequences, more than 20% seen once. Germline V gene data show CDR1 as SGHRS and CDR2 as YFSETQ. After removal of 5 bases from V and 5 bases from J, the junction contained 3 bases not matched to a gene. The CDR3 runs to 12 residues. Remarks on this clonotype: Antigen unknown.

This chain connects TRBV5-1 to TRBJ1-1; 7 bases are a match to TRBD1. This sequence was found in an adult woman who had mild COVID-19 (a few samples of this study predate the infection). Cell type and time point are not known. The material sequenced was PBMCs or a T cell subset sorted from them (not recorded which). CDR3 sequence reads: CASRRGQTEAFF. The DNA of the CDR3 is TGCGCCAGCAGGAGGGGGCAAACTGAAGCTTTCTTT.